This TCR beta chain was found in a study of human T cells and chemical hapten exposure. TCRdb redid the calling of the RACE reads with MiXCR, one entry per CDR3 protein. This sample yields about 190,000 distinct CDR3 sequences, of which approximately 26% are seen a single time; under 2.5% belongs to the top ten. As to time point: patch test 3, about 24 weeks after DPC sensitization. Treatment in this sample: therapeutic diphenylcyclopropenone sensitization with weekly scalp DPC. Germline CDR1 reads MNHEY; CDR2 reads SMNVEV (reference sequence). V gave up 6 bases and J gave up 4 bases, with 18 bases separating them. This CDR3 has 15 residues.

The TCR originated in a woman in her thirties or forties with alopecia areata. Some clones in this sample may be carry-over from other donors' samples. The V and J genes are TRBV27 and TRBJ1-1; perhaps TRBD1 as D (5 bases). Here the sequenced sample was whole blood, taken in connection with sensitization to the hapten diphenylcyclopropenone (DPC). The CDR3 DNA is TGTGCCAGCAGCGCACTTCAGGGATTCGGCACTGAAGCTTTCTTT. It is translated as CASSALQGFGTEAFF.